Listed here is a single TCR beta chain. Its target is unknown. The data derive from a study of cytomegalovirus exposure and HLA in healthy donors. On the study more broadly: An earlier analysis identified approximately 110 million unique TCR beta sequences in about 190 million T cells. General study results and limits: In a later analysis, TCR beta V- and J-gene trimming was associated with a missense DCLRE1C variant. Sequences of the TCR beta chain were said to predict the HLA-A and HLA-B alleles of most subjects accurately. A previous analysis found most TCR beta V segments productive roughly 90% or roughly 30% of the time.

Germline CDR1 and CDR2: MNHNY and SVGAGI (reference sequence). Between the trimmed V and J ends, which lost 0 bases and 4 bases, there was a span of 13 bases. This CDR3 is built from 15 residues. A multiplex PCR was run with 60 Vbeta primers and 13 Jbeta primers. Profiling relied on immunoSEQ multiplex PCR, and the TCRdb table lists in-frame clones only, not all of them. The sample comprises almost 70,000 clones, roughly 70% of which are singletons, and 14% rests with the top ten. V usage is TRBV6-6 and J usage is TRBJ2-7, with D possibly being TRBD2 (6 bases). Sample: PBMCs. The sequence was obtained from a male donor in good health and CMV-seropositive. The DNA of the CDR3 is TGTGCCAGCAGTTACTCAGGCCAGGAGGGGTACGAGCAGTACTTC. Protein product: CASSYSGQEGYEQYF.